This note documents a single TCR beta chain sequence. Its antigen remains unknown. PCR amplification relied on 60 Vbeta primers (plus 13 Jbeta primers). Profiled with immunoSEQ multiplex PCR; TCRdb holds only in-frame clones, not every one. The table for this sample gives approximately 150,000 clones. The sample originates from a study of cytomegalovirus exposure and HLA in healthy donors. Study-wide results and limits: Among the sequence variants, a highly shared cluster was likely an artifact of sequencing. The only immune exposure information that was available was CMV serostatus.

In germline, CDR1 is SGHAT, CDR2 FQDESV (reference sequence). The CDR3 consists of 14 residues. Losses at the gene ends were 11 bases for V and 1 base for J; bases not matched to a gene: 8. Sampled while nominally healthy, donors likely had unrecorded immune exposures. The J gene is TRBJ2-1, the V gene TRBV11-1; TRBD2 matches at 7 bases. The sample comprised PBMCs. The sequence was obtained from a woman aged 40 to 50 in good health and CMV-seronegative. The CDR3 DNA is TGTGCCTCACGCGGGGGTAGGTCCTACAATGAGCAGTTCTTC. The encoded protein is CASRGGRSYNEQFF. The full variable domain, its missing parts supplied by reference TRBV11-1 and TRBJ2-1, is EAEVAQSPRYKITEKSQAVAFWCDPISGHATLYWYRQILGQGPELLVQFQDESVVDDSQLPKDRFSAERLKGVDSTLKIQPAELGDSAMYLCASRGGRSYNEQFFGPGTRLTVL.